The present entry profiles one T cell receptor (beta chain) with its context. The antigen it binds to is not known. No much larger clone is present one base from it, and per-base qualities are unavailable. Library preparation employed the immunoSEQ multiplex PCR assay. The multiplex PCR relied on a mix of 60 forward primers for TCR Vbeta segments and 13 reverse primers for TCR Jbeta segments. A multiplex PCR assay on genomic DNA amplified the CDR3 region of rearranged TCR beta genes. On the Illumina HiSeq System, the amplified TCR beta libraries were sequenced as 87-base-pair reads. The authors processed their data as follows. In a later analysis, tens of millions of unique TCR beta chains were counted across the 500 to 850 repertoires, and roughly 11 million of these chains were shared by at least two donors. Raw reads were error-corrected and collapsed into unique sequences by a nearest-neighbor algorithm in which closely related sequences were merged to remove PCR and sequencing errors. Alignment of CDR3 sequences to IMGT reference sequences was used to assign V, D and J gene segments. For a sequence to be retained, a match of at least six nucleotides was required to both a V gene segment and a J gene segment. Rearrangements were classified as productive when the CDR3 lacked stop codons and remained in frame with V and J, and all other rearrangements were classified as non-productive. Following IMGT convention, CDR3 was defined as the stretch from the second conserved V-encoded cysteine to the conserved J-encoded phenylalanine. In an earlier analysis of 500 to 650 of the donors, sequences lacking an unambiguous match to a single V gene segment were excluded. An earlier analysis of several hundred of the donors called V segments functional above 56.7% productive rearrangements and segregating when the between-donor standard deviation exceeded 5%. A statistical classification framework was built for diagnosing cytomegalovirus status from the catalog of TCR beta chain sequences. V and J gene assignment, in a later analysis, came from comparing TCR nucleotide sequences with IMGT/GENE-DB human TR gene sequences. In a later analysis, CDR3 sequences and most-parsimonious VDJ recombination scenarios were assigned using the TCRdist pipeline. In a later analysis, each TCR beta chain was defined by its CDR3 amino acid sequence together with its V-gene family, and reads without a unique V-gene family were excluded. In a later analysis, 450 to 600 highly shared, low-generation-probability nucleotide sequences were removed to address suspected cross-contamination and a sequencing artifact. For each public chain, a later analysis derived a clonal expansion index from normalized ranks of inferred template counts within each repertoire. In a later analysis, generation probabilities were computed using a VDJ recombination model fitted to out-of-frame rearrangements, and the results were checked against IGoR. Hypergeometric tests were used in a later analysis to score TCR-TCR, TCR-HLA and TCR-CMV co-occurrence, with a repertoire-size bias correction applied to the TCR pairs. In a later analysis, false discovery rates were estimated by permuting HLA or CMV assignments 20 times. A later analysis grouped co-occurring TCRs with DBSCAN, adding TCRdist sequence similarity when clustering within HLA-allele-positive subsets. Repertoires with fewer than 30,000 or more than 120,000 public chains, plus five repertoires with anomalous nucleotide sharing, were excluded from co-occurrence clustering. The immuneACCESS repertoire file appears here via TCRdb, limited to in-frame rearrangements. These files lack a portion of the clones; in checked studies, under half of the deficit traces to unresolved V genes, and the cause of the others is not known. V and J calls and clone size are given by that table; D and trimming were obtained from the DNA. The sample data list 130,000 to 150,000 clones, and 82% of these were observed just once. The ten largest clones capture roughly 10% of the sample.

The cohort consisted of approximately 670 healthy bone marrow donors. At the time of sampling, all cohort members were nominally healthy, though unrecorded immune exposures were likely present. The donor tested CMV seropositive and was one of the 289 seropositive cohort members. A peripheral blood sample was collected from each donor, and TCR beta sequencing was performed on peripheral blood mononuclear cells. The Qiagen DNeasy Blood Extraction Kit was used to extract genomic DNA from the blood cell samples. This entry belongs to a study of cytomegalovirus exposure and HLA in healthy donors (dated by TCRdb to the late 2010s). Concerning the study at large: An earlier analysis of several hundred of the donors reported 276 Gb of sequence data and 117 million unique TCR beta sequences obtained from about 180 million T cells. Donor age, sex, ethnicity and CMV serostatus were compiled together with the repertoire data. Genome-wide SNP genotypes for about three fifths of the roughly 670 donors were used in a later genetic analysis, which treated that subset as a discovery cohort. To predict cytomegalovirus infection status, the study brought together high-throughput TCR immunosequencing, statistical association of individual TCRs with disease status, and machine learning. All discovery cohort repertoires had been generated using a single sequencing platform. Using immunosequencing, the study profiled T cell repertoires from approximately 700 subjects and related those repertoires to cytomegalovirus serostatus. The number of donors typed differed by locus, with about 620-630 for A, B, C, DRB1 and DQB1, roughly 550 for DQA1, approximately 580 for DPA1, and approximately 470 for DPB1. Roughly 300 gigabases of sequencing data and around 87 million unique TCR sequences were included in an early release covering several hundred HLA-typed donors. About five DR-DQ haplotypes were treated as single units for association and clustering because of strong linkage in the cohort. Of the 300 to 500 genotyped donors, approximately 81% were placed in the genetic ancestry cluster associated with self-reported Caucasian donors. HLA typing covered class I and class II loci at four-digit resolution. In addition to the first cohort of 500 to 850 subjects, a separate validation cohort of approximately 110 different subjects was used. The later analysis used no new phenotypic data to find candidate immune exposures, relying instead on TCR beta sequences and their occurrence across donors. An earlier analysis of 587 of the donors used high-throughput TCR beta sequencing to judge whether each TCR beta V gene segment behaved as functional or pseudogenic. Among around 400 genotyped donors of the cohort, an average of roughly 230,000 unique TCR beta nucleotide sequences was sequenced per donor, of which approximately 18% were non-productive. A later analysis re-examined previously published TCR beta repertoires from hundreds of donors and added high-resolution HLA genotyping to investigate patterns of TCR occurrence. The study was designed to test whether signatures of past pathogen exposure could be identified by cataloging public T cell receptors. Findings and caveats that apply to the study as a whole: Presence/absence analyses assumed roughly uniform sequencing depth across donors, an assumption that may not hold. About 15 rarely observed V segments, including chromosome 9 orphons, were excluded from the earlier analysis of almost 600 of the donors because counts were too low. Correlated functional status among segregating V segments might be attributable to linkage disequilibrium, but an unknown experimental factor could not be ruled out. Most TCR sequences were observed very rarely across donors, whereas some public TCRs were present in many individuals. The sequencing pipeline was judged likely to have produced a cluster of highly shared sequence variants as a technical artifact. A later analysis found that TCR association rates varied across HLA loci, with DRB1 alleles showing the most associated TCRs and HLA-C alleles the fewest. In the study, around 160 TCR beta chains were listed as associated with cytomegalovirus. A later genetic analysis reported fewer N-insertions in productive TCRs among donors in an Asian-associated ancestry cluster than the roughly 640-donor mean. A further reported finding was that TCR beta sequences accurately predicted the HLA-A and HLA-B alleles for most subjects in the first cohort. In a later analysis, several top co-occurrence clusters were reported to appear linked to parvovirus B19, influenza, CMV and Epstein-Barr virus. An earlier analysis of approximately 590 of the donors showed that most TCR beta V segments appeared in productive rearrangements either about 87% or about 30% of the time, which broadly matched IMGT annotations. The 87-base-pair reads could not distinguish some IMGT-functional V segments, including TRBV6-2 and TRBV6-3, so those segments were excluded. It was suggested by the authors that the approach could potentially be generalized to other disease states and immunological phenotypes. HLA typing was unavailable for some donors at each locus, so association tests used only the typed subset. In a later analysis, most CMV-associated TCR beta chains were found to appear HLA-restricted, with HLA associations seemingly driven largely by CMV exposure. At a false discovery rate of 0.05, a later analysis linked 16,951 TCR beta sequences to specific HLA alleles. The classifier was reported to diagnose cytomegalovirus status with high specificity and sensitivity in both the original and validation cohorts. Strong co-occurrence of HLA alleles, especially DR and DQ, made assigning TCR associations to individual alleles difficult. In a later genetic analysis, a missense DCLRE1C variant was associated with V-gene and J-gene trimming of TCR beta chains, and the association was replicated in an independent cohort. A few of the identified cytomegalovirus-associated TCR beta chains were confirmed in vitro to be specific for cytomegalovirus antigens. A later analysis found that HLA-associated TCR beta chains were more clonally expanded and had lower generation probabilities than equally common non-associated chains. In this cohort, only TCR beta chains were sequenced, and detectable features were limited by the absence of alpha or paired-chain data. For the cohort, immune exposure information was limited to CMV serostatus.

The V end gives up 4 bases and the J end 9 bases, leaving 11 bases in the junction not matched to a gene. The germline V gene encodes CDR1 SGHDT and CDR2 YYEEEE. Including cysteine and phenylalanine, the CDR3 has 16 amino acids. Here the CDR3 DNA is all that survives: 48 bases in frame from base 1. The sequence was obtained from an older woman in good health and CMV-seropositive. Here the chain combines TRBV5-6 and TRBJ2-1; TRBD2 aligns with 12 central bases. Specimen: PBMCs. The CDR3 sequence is CASSLLTSGRLGEQFF. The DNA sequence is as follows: TGTGCCAGCAGCCTCTTGACTAGCGGGAGACTTGGTGAGCAGTTCTTC.